This section outlines one T cell receptor beta chain sequence together with its context. The data belong to a study of blood T cell repertoires in COVID-19. The overall study: Sites in the United States, Italy and Spain provided acute and convalescent COVID-19 samples. Sources were T cells, B-cell-depleted T cells, or PBMCs; the material itself was cDNA or gDNA.

Donors of Cohort 3 who recovered were those that had two negative PCRs, clearance, or symptom resolution. Assay: immunoSEQ multiplex PCR; the TCRdb copy retains only in-frame clones and omits some. The table records some 130,000 clones, around 83% of them present only once. The length of the CDR3 is 12 residues. The germline V gene encodes CDR1 LNHDA and CDR2 SQIVND (reference sequence). V was cut by 4 bases and J by 6 bases, with 7 bases left in between. The sample comprised PBMCs or T cells enriched from blood (not recorded which). This rearrangement joins TRBV19 to TRBJ2-1, with a possible D match to TRBD2 (6 bases). The clonotype was recovered from a man aged 30-40 years who had recovered from COVID-19. CDR3 nucleotide sequence: TGTGCCAGTAGTAACGGGGGCAATGAGCAGTTCTTC. Its translation is CASSNGGNEQFF.